The next 27 T cell receptor beta chains were all read from a single sample in a study of shared T cell receptors in the human thymus. TCRdb's copy holds only in-frame clones and misses some; the assay was immunoSEQ multiplex PCR. Of about 660,000 clones in the sample, more than 75% are singletons; the top ten hold 0.0095% to 0.011%. The sample was also linked to a second study, of human thymus T cells.

Sequencing used thymocytes. All receptors derive from a boy younger than two with a congenital heart defect.

This chain joins TRBV6-1 and TRBJ2-7; 7 bases align to TRBD2. This CDR3 region has 15 residues. CDR1 is MNHNS and CDR2 is SASEGT in the germline V gene. With 4 bases clipped from V and 1 base from J, the junction kept 7 bases outside the gene matches. The CDR3 is CASSGPRGESYEQYF. CDR3 DNA sequence: TGTGCCAGCAGTGGCCCCCGGGGGGAGTCCTACGAGCAGTACTTC.

The genes are TRBV9 and TRBJ1-1, with 10 bases identical to TRBD1. Trimming at V came to 3 bases and at J to 11 bases, leaving 7 bases not matched to a gene. The germline gives CDR1 SGDLS, CDR2 YYNGEE. The CDR3 covers 13 residues. CDR3 region: CASSADRQGAAFF. The CDR3 coding sequence is TGTGCCAGCAGCGCCGATCGACAGGGGGCGGCTTTCTTT.

This clone has a single count. Other DNA sequences in this sample translate to the same CDR3. The rearrangement uses TRBV4-3 and TRBJ2-2; a possible D gene is TRBD1 (6 bases). Germline values: CDR1 LGHNA, CDR2 YSLEER. The CDR3 covers 15 residues. Trimming took 0 bases from V and 1 from J, leaving 6 bases between them. The DNA for the CDR3 is TGCGCCAGCAGCCAAGAGGGACAGAACACCGGGGAGCTGTTTTTT. Its translation is CASSQEGQNTGELFF.

This clone was found a few times. This chain joins TRBV27 and TRBJ2-2; D possibly corresponds to TRBD1 (6 bases). V was trimmed by 8 bases and J by 2 bases, leaving 12 bases between them. The CDR3 consists of 14 residues. Germline V CDR1 and CDR2: MNHEY, SMNVEV (reference sequence). CDR3 sequence (DNA): TGTGCCAGCGGCAGGGGCGTAAACACCGGGGAGCTGTTTTTT. Encoded protein: CASGRGVNTGELFF.

The rearrangement uses TRBV7-2 and TRBJ2-2; no firm D call. Trimming removed 2 bases at V and 6 bases at J, with 16 bases between. Looked up from germline, CDR1 is SGHTA and CDR2 is FQGNSA. This CDR3 is built from 16 residues. CDR3 amino acids: CASSLSHSYCAGELFF. In DNA form, the CDR3 reads TGTGCCAGCAGCTTATCGCACAGCTATTGCGCCGGGGAGCTGTTTTTT.

This sequence joins TRBV27 and TRBJ2-1; 13 nucleotides align to TRBD2. This CDR3 has 16 amino acids. From germline, CDR1 is MNHEY and CDR2 SMNVEV (reference sequence). V dropped 5 bases and J dropped 7; count of bases not matched to a gene: 8. The CDR3 sequence: CASSTTSGRSRNEQFF. The CDR3 bases are TGTGCCAGCAGTACGACTAGCGGGAGGTCGAGGAATGAGCAGTTCTTC.

CDR3 DNA: TGTGCCAGCAGTAATTGGGACAGAATTAACTATGGCTACACCTTC. It translates to CASSNWDRINYGYTF. V usage is TRBV6-5 and J usage is TRBJ1-2; 7 bases map to TRBD1. The length of the CDR3 is 15 residues. V dropped 5 bases and J dropped 1; count of bases not matched to a gene: 7. Germline CDR1 and CDR2: MNHEY and SVGAGI.

V usage is TRBV5-8 and J usage is TRBJ2-7; D gene uncertain. The CDR3 covers 14 residues. Germline V gives CDR1 SGHTS, CDR2 YDEGEE. The V end lost 4 bases, the J end lost 6 bases, and 17 bases lay between the germline ends. The CDR3 loop is CASSPQWSPGEQYF. CDR3 nucleotides: TGTGCCAGCAGCCCCCAATGGTCCCCCGGCGAGCAGTACTTC.

This sequence joins TRBV5-6 and TRBJ2-5; perhaps TRBD1 as D (5 bases). Matching the DNA end better, TRBJ2-7 makes the J call doubtful. Germline CDR1 SGHDT, CDR2 YYEEEE. The CDR3 has 19 amino acids. The CDR3 sequence is CASKLGWQGPSKNPYEQYF. The CDR3, as DNA: TGTGCCAGCAAGCTGGGATGGCAGGGTCCCTCTAAAAACCCTTACGAGCAGTACTTC.

The J gene is TRBJ1-1, the V gene TRBV19; D is ambiguous. The V end was cut by 1 base, the J end by 0 bases, with 15 bases between. Germline V lookup: CDR1 LNHDA, CDR2 SQIVND (reference sequence). The CDR3 covers 17 residues. This chain's CDR3 is CASSIVGHGPLNTEAFF. DNA for the CDR3: TGTGCCAGTAGTATAGTGGGCCATGGGCCGTTGAACACTGAAGCTTTCTTT.

The chain uses TRBV6-6 and TRBJ2-1; 11 bases are a match to TRBD2. This CDR3 has 14 residues. The germline CDR1 and CDR2 sequences are MNHNY and SVGAGI (reference sequence). V trimming: 6 bases; J trimming: 8 bases; junction bases outside the gene matches: 6. The CDR3 region has the DNA TGTGCCAGCAGCGCTAGCGGGAGGCGGCATGAGCAGTTCTTC. Its translation is CASSASGRRHEQFF.

This chain links TRBV28 with TRBJ2-1; TRBD1 aligns across 8 bases. This CDR3 region has 17 residues. V shed 5 bases and J 8 bases; nucleotides not matched to a gene: 17. CDR1 MDHEN and CDR2 SYDVKM come from the germline V gene. CDR3 coding DNA: TGTGCCAGCAGTGCCCCTCAAGACAGGGGAGCTGTCCATGAGCAGTTCTTC. Translation: CASSAPQDRGAVHEQFF.

The chain couples TRBV28 to TRBJ1-5, with a weak D call TRBD1 (6 bases). Germline-derived CDR1 and CDR2 are MDHEN and SYDVKM. V lost 5 bases and J lost 7, with 15 bases in between. The CDR3 has 14 residues. The CDR3 is CASSPQGRGQPQHF. CDR3 DNA: TGTGCCAGCAGTCCGCAGGGGAGAGGCCAGCCCCAGCATTTT.

The genes are TRBV29-1 and TRBJ2-1, with 8 bases that match TRBD2. The V gene's germline CDR1 is SQVTM and CDR2 ANQGSEA. Trimming took 6 bases from V and 9 from J; bases not matched to a gene: 10. This CDR3 is 13 amino acids long. CDR3 DNA sequence: TGCAGCGTGGCCTTGACTAGCGCGGGTGAGCAGTTCTTC. Amino acids: CSVALTSAGEQFF.

The V gene is TRBV6-5, the J gene TRBJ2-5; 9 bases match TRBD1. CDR3 size: 14 residues. V was pared by 11 bases and J by 3 bases, with 10 bases of the junction left unmatched. Per germline, CDR1 MNHEY and CDR2 SVGAGI. CDR3 DNA sequence: TGTGCCGCCGGCTGGGACAGGGAAAAAGAGACCCAGTACTTC. Residues: CAAGWDREKETQYF.

The chain links TRBV7-6 to TRBJ2-7; a possible D gene is TRBD2 (5 bases). This CDR3 contains 14 residues. The V end was cut by 2 bases, the J end by 0 bases, with 8 bases between. From germline, CDR1 is SGHVS and CDR2 FNYEAQ. The CDR3 DNA follows: TGTGCCAGCAGCTTATCGGGATCCTCCTACGAGCAGTACTTC. Translation gives CASSLSGSSYEQYF.

This clone showed up just a few times. The CDR3 loop reads CASSQDKKARGFYEQYF. The CDR3 region has the DNA TGCGCCAGCAGCCAAGATAAGAAGGCTAGGGGGTTCTACGAGCAGTACTTC. The chain has TRBV4-3 and TRBJ2-7, with D perhaps TRBD1 (6 bases). Deletions cut 0 bases from V and 3 bases from J, with 18 bases between. Germline CDR1 is LGHNA and CDR2 is YSLEER. CDR3 size: 17 residues.

V usage is TRBV27 and J usage is TRBJ2-7, with D tentatively TRBD2 (6 bases). Germline V CDR1 and CDR2: MNHEY, SMNVEV (reference sequence). V lost 1 base and J lost 6, with 19 bases in between. CDR3 length: 16 residues. CDR3 sequence (DNA): TGTGCCAGCAGTTTATACCGGGACTCCTATAATAGCGAGCAGTACTTC. Its translation is CASSLYRDSYNSEQYF.

The chain couples TRBV5-4 to TRBJ2-7; perhaps TRBD2 as D (5 bases). Germline CDR1 is SGHNT and CDR2 is YYREEE (reference sequence). Trimming stripped 0 bases from V and 4 bases from J, with 14 bases between. The CDR3 sequence is 15 residues long. This chain's CDR3 is CASSLGLSELYEQYF. The CDR3, as DNA: TGTGCCAGCAGCTTGGGTCTTAGCGAGTTATACGAGCAGTACTTC.

The V gene is TRBV27, the J gene TRBJ1-5, with D unresolved. Germline V CDR1 and CDR2: MNHEY, SMNVEV (reference sequence). This CDR3 has 13 amino acids. Trimming stripped 1 base from V and 3 bases from J, with 4 bases between. This chain's CDR3 is CASSLFSNQPQHF. The CDR3 DNA follows: TGTGCCAGCAGTTTATTCTCCAATCAGCCCCAGCATTTT.

V and J are TRBV4-2 and TRBJ2-7; unclear D gene. V dropped 0 bases and J dropped 3 bases, with 21 bases sitting between them. The CDR3 extends over 18 amino acids. CDR1 and CDR2 from the germline V gene are LGHNA and YNFKEQ. CDR3 sequence reads: CASSQDLPDTTTVYEQYF. The CDR3 nucleotides are TGTGCCAGCAGCCAAGATCTCCCGGATACTACTACCGTCTACGAGCAGTACTTC.

The rearrangement uses TRBV4-1 and TRBJ2-7; 9 positions match TRBD1. J lost 3 bases, V lost 1 base, and 7 bases had no gene match. CDR3 size: 16 residues. Germline lookup yields CDR1 MGHRA and CDR2 YSYEKL. CDR3 coding DNA: TGCGCCAGCAGCCAAGGCGGACAGGGGACCAGCTACGAGCAGTACTTC. Its protein is CASSQGGQGTSYEQYF.

V is TRBV15 and J is TRBJ2-2; maybe TRBD2 (5 bases). Trimming removed 0 bases at V and 4 bases at J, with 15 bases between. CDR3 length: 17 residues. Germline V gives CDR1 LNHNV, CDR2 YYDKDF (reference sequence). This CDR3 reads CATSRDLCSAGTGELFF. Here the CDR3 DNA reads TGTGCCACCAGCAGAGATCTTTGCAGTGCGGGCACCGGGGAGCTGTTTTTT.

The chain recombines TRBV2 with TRBJ2-1, with 8 bases that match TRBD2. The germline gives CDR1 SNHLY, CDR2 FYNNEI. V dropped 3 bases and J dropped 3; count of bases not matched to a gene: 7. This CDR3 is built from 16 residues. The CDR3 sequence: CASSEALAGDYNEQFF. In nucleotides, the CDR3 is TGTGCCAGCAGTGAGGCCCTAGCGGGTGACTACAATGAGCAGTTCTTC.

The CDR3 DNA reads TGTGCCAGCAGCTTTGGTAGATCGAACACCGGGGAGCTGTTTTTT. Translated, it gives CASSFGRSNTGELFF. The J gene is TRBJ2-2, the V gene TRBV5-6; no definite D call. V was cut by 2 bases and J by 0 bases, with 8 bases left in between. The CDR3 has 15 residues. The germline V gene encodes CDR1 SGHDT and CDR2 YYEEEE.

The rearrangement links TRBV4-2 to TRBJ2-7; 7 bases agree with TRBD2. V lost 3 bases to trimming and J lost 6 bases; unmatched junction nucleotides: 11. The germline CDR1 and CDR2 sequences are LGHNA and YNFKEQ. This CDR3 comprises 15 residues. For the CDR3, the DNA is TGTGCCAGCAGCCATTGGGGCGGGAGTGACGGCGAGCAGTACTTC. This encodes CASSHWGGSDGEQYF.

This sequence joins TRBV4-1 and TRBJ2-1, with a weak D call TRBD2 (6 bases). The ends were cut back, 0 bases at V and 8 bases at J, with 11 bases in the middle. This CDR3 is built from 14 residues. Germline-derived CDR1 and CDR2 are MGHRA and YSYEKL. The CDR3 DNA is TGCGCCAGCAGCCAAGATAGAGGCGGGGATGAGCAGTTCTTC. It encodes CASSQDRGGDEQFF.